Each of the 30 T cell receptor beta chains below was sequenced from the same sample in a study of cytomegalovirus exposure and HLA in healthy donors. The PCR contained 60 Vbeta and 13 Jbeta primers. The method was immunoSEQ multiplex PCR; TCRdb's version includes in-frame clones alone and lacks a portion of them. The table shows roughly 45,000 clones, with 64% occurring only once. Sequencing used PBMCs. Source of these receptors: a human donor in good health.

In this sample, this clone turned up once. The V and J genes are TRBV7-3 and TRBJ2-7; 8 bases fit TRBD2. This CDR3 is 15 amino acids long. Trimming took 2 bases from V and 7 from J; bases not matched to a gene: 10. Germline V gene data show CDR1 as SGHTA and CDR2 as FQGTGA. In DNA, the CDR3 is TGTGCCAGCAGCTTACGAGCGGGGGCGGTGGGGGAGCAGTACTTC. Protein sequence: CASSLRAGAVGEQYF.

The V call is TRBV7-2, the J call TRBJ2-3; 9 nucleotides match TRBD2. This CDR3 contains 17 residues. J lost 0 bases, V lost 5 bases, and 9 bases had no gene match. Germline V gene lookup returns CDR1 SGHTA and CDR2 FQGNSA. CDR3 sequence: CASSPNGLASSTDTQYF. CDR3 nucleotides: TGTGCCAGCAGCCCCAACGGACTAGCGTCTAGCACAGATACGCAGTATTTT.

The rearrangement uses TRBV30 and TRBJ1-2, with TRBD1 matching 7 bases. CDR1 GTSNPN and CDR2 SVGIG come from the germline V gene (reference sequence). The V and J ends lost 4 bases and 4 bases, in that order; junction bases with no gene match: 9. The CDR3 sequence is 14 residues long. CDR3 bases: TGTGCCTGGAAAACAGGGGAGGAGCGCTATGGCTACACCTTC. Translated, it gives CAWKTGEERYGYTF. The complete variable domain, with remaining parts taken from reference TRBV30 and TRBJ1-2, reads SQTIHQWPATLVQPVGSPLSLECTVEGTSNPNLYWYRQAAGRGLQLLFYSVGIGQISSEVPQNLSASRPQDRQFILSSKKLLLSDSGFYLCAWKTGEERYGYTFGSGTRLTVV.

The chain has TRBV7-9 and TRBJ2-3; 7 bases fit TRBD1. The germline gives CDR1 SEHNR, CDR2 FQNEAQ (reference sequence). V lost 5 bases to trimming and J lost 2 bases; unmatched junction nucleotides: 7. This CDR3 has 15 amino acids. The CDR3 is CASSLRQGPTDTQYF. The CDR3 DNA reads TGTGCCAGCAGCCTTCGACAGGGCCCCACAGATACGCAGTATTTT.

This clone was found a few times. V and J are TRBV5-6 and TRBJ1-2, with D perhaps TRBD1 (6 bases). Deletions cut 0 bases from V and 4 bases from J, with 7 bases between. The CDR3 is 13 amino acids. Per germline, CDR1 SGHDT and CDR2 YYEEEE. The CDR3 sequence is CASSLGTVYGYTF. The DNA of the CDR3 is TGTGCCAGCAGCTTGGGGACAGTCTATGGCTACACCTTC.

The rearrangement joins TRBV6-6 to TRBJ1-2; 8 positions agree with TRBD1. The germline V gene encodes CDR1 MNHNY and CDR2 SVGAGI (reference sequence). The V gene end was trimmed by 6 bases and the J gene end by 3 bases; junction bases not matched to a gene: 3. The CDR3 contains 13 residues. The CDR3 region is CASSPGQDYGYTF. The CDR3 DNA is TGTGCCAGCAGCCCGGGACAGGACTATGGCTACACCTTC.

V usage is TRBV2 and J usage is TRBJ1-6; 9 nucleotides agree with TRBD1. The V gene's germline CDR1 is SNHLY and CDR2 FYNNEI. V shed 4 bases, J shed 8 bases, and the junction held 6 bases outside the gene matches. This CDR3 comprises 15 residues. CDR3 region: CASSVPGQGDSPLHF. The CDR3, as DNA: TGTGCCAGCAGTGTGCCGGGACAGGGTGATTCACCCCTCCACTTT.

The sample holds a few counts of this clone. The chain couples TRBV6-5 to TRBJ2-7; 11 nucleotides match TRBD1. Germline values: CDR1 MNHEY, CDR2 SVGAGI. Trimming took 2 bases from V and 3 from J; bases not matched to a gene: 0. The length of the CDR3 is 14 residues. Here the CDR3 DNA reads TGTGCCAGCAGTTACGGGACAGGGGGCTACGAGCAGTACTTC. Translating it yields CASSYGTGGYEQYF.

The J gene is TRBJ2-5, the V gene TRBV10-2, with a possible D match to TRBD2 (6 bases). Germline CDR1 WSHSY, CDR2 SAAADI. The CDR3 sequence is 14 residues long. Trimming removed 10 bases at V and 5 bases at J, with 20 bases between. The DNA for the CDR3 is TGCGCCATCAAATCAGCGGGTACGGGGGAGACCCAGTACTTC. Residues: CAIKSAGTGETQYF.

The chain employs TRBV11-2 and TRBJ1-3; no clear D. This CDR3 contains 16 residues. The V gene lost 1 base and the J gene lost 2 bases, with 12 bases spanning the gap. In germline, CDR1 is SGHAT, CDR2 FQNNGV. Here the CDR3 reads CASSLVGPGAGNTIYF. CDR3 DNA: TGTGCCAGCAGCTTAGTAGGTCCGGGTGCTGGAAACACCATATATTTT.

This chain links TRBV23-1 with TRBJ1-5; TRBD1 might be the D (6 bases). TRBV23-1 qualifies as an ORF whose function is uncertain. The V and J ends lost 4 bases and 5 bases respectively, with 15 bases between them. The CDR3 loop spans 15 amino acids. The CDR3 DNA reads as TGCGCCAGCAGTCTTCCTACAGGGTTGGATCAGCCCCAGCATTTT. Translated: CASSLPTGLDQPQHF.

The chain uses TRBV4-3 and TRBJ2-7; 7 nucleotides agree with TRBD1. The CDR3 length is 15 residues. Germline trimming cut 0 bases from V and 4 bases from J; bases unmatched to any gene: 6. Per germline, CDR1 LGHNA and CDR2 YSLEER. The CDR3 nucleotides are TGCGCCAGCAGCCAAGACCGGACAGGTCCTTACGAGCAGTACTTC. It encodes CASSQDRTGPYEQYF.

The sample holds a few counts of this clone. The genes are TRBV16 and TRBJ1-2; D gene ambiguous. The CDR3 consists of 14 residues. V was pared by 2 bases and J by 2 bases, with 9 bases between. The germline gives CDR1 KGHSY, CDR2 FQNENV. This chain's CDR3 is CASSQDSQNYGYTF. The DNA of the CDR3 is TGTGCCAGCAGCCAAGACTCTCAGAACTATGGCTACACCTTC.

J is TRBJ1-1 and V is TRBV6-5; TRBD1 aligns across 7 bases. This CDR3 region has 14 residues. J lost 8 bases, V lost 8 bases, and 14 bases had no gene match. Germline V gene lookup returns CDR1 MNHEY and CDR2 SVGAGI. The CDR3 region has the DNA TGTGCCAGCGGGCGGACAGGCGGGACTTCAGAAGCTTTCTTT. Translating gives CASGRTGGTSEAFF.

The rearrangement uses TRBV5-8 and TRBJ2-4, with D possibly matching TRBD1 (6 bases). V gave up 6 bases and J gave up 1 base, with 14 bases separating them. This CDR3 contains 15 residues. Germline V CDR1 and CDR2: SGHTS, YDEGEE. CDR3 sequence: CASTQQGRAKNIQYF. CDR3 sequence (DNA): TGTGCCAGCACTCAACAGGGTCGGGCCAAAAACATTCAGTACTTC.

V gene TRBV28 combines with J gene TRBJ2-3; 11 nucleotides align to TRBD2. V was pared by 3 bases and J by 2 bases, with 13 bases of the junction left unmatched. This CDR3 spans 19 amino acids. The germline V gene has CDR1 MDHEN and CDR2 SYDVKM. CDR3: CASSFRIAGGIRPTDTQYF. The CDR3 DNA reads TGTGCCAGCAGTTTTCGAATAGCGGGGGGGATCCGGCCCACAGATACGCAGTATTTT.

The chain has TRBV4-3 and TRBJ2-5, with 7 bases lining up with TRBD2. The junction had 5 bases not matched to a gene; V was cut back by 0 bases and J by 1 base. Germline V gene data show CDR1 as LGHNA and CDR2 as YSLEER. CDR3 length: 16 residues. The CDR3 coding sequence is TGCGCCAGCAGCCAAGAAGGGCCGGGGGGCCAAGAGACCCAGTACTTC. This sequence encodes CASSQEGPGGQETQYF.

V and J are TRBV15 and TRBJ1-2; D possibly corresponds to TRBD1 (5 bases). V was clipped by 3 bases and J by 10 bases, with 9 bases between them. CDR1 and CDR2 (germline): LNHNV, YYDKDF (reference sequence). The CDR3 is made up of 11 amino acids. CDR3 nucleotide sequence: TGTGCCACCAGCAGTCGACAGAACTACACCTTC. It specifies CATSSRQNYTF.

The gene calls are TRBV18 and TRBJ2-7; D is perhaps TRBD2 (5 bases). V shed 1 base and J shed 5 bases, with 6 bases lying between them. There are 12 residues in the CDR3. Looked up from germline, CDR1 is KGHSH and CDR2 is LQKENI. CDR3 in DNA: TGTGCCAGCTCACCACGAGGGAACGAGCAGTACTTC. Residues: CASSPRGNEQYF.

This clone was seen more than once but under ten times. The chain joins TRBV5-6 to TRBJ2-3, with a weak D call TRBD1 (5 bases). The germline gives CDR1 SGHDT, CDR2 YYEEEE. The CDR3 has 12 residues. V dropped 4 bases and J dropped 11 bases, with 14 bases sitting between them. CDR3 DNA sequence: TGTGCCAGCAGCCCCTACTCCAGGGAGCAGTATTTT. Amino acid sequence: CASSPYSREQYF.

The CDR3 loop is CASSLEPGGSSYEQYF. The DNA of the CDR3 is TGCGCCAGCAGCTTGGAGCCGGGGGGGAGCTCCTACGAGCAGTACTTC. The chain employs TRBV5-1 and TRBJ2-7, with TRBD2 matching over 8 bases. Trimming removed 0 bases from V and 0 bases from J; junction bases left unmatched: 5. Germline V gene sequence: CDR1 SGHRS, CDR2 YFSETQ. The CDR3 spans 16 residues.

The chain couples TRBV19 to TRBJ1-3, with TRBD1 identical over 7 bases. Germline V gives CDR1 LNHDA, CDR2 SQIVND (reference sequence). The CDR3 runs 15 residues. Trimming removed 3 bases from V and 2 bases from J; junction bases left unmatched: 4. The CDR3 sequence: CASSIDRVTGNTIYF. DNA of the CDR3: TGTGCCAGTAGTATCGACAGGGTAACTGGAAACACCATATATTTT.

The V and J genes are TRBV2 and TRBJ1-1; TRBD1 agrees at 7 bases. With V trimmed by 11 bases and J by 3 bases, 12 bases remained unmatched. Looked up from germline, CDR1 is SNHLY and CDR2 is FYNNEI. This CDR3 region has 14 residues. As DNA, the CDR3 is TGTGCCTCCGGGTTTGGGGGACAGTACACTGAAGCTTTCTTT. As protein: CASGFGGQYTEAFF. Full variable domain (rest looked up from reference TRBV2 and TRBJ1-1): EPEVTQTPSHQVTQMGQEVILRCVPISNHLYFYWYRQILGQKVEFLVSFYNNEISEKSEIFDDQFSVERPDGSNFTLKIRSTKLEDSAMYFCASGFGGQYTEAFFGQGTRLTVV.

This chain links TRBV5-1 with TRBJ2-5, with 7 bases lining up with TRBD2. Germline V gene lookup returns CDR1 SGHRS and CDR2 YFSETQ. This CDR3 comprises 16 residues. V was pared by 0 bases and J by 1 base, with 6 bases of the junction left unmatched. The CDR3 bases are TGCGCCAGCAGCTTGGCATTGGGGGGGAGCCAAGAGACCCAGTACTTC. It codes for CASSLALGGSQETQYF. Looking up the rest from reference TRBV5-1 and TRBJ2-5 gives the full variable domain: KAGVTQTPRYLIKTRGQQVTLSCSPISGHRSVSWYQQTPGQGLQFLFEYFSETQRNKGNFPGRFSGRQFSNSRSEMNVSTLELGDSALYLCASSLALGGSQETQYFGPGTRLLVL.

The chain carries TRBV30 and TRBJ2-7; the D gene is possibly TRBD2 (6 bases). This CDR3 region has 15 residues. V gave up 3 bases and J gave up 2 bases, with 17 bases separating them. Per germline, CDR1 GTSNPN and CDR2 SVGIG (reference sequence). CDR3 in amino acids: CAWREGSWGAYEQYF. The CDR3 DNA sequence: TGTGCCTGGAGGGAAGGGAGTTGGGGGGCCTACGAGCAGTACTTC.

The CDR3 DNA reads as TGTGCCAGTAGTATTCCCTACAGGGGTGAATACAATGAGCAGTTCTTC. This codes for CASSIPYRGEYNEQFF. The chain employs TRBV19 and TRBJ2-1; 7 nucleotides match TRBD1. There are 16 residues in the CDR3. With V trimmed by 3 bases and J by 4 bases, 9 bases remained unmatched. Per the germline V gene, CDR1 is LNHDA and CDR2 is SQIVND (reference sequence).

CDR3 region: CASSAGVYNEQFF. The CDR3 coding sequence is TGCGCCAGCAGTGCGGGGGTATACAATGAGCAGTTCTTC. This chain uses TRBV10-1 with TRBJ2-1; D might be TRBD2 (6 bases). V gave up 4 bases and J gave up 4 bases, with 8 bases separating them. There are 13 residues in the CDR3. Germline V gene lookup returns CDR1 WNHNN and CDR2 SYGVQD (reference sequence).

The gene calls are TRBV2 and TRBJ1-1, with D perhaps TRBD1 (5 bases). Looked up from germline, CDR1 is SNHLY and CDR2 is FYNNEI. V was clipped by 3 bases and J by 5 bases, with 13 bases between them. The CDR3 loop spans 14 amino acids. The CDR3, as DNA: TGTGCCAGCAGTGAGGCGCAGGGAAATACTGAAGCTTTCTTT. It specifies CASSEAQGNTEAFF.

This clone was found a few times. This rearrangement joins TRBV9 to TRBJ2-7; TRBD2 agrees at 15 bases. Germline V lookup: CDR1 SGDLS, CDR2 YYNGEE. V lost 2 bases, J lost 6 bases, and 0 bases stayed unmatched. The CDR3 spans 14 residues. The CDR3 DNA follows: TGTGCCAGCAGCGTGGGACTAGCGGGGGGCGAGCAGTACTTC. Encoded protein: CASSVGLAGGEQYF.

The CDR3 reads CSARDRNEQFF. CDR3 nucleotides: TGCAGTGCTAGAGATCGCAATGAGCAGTTCTTC. The chain employs TRBV20-1 and TRBJ2-1; D is uncertain. This CDR3 has 11 amino acids. Germline loops: CDR1 DFQATT, CDR2 SNEGSKA (reference sequence). V was trimmed by 0 bases and J by 6 bases, leaving 3 bases between them.